This TCR beta chain was captured by sequencing in a study of cytomegalovirus exposure and HLA in healthy donors. General study points: Presence/absence analysis assumed near-uniform sequencing depth across donors.

The CDR3 consists of 16 residues. Trimming cost V 4 bases and J 3 bases, with 15 bases left between them. Germline V gene sequence: CDR1 SNHLY, CDR2 FYNNEI. Researchers ran the PCR with 60 Vbeta and 13 Jbeta primers. Profiled with immunoSEQ multiplex PCR; TCRdb holds only in-frame clones, not every one. Of over 150,000 clones in the sample, over 70% were seen once. On this clone: Its antigen is unknown.

The V gene is TRBV2, the J gene TRBJ1-4; a possible D gene is TRBD1 (5 bases). Source material: PBMCs. The receptor's source is a male donor in good health and CMV-seropositive. The CDR3 protein is CASSGQGGLANEKLFF. CDR3 bases: TGTGCCAGCAGTGGGCAGGGAGGTTTGGCTAATGAAAAACTGTTTTTT.